This is a list of T cell receptor beta chains from one sample in a study of Ad26.COV2.S vaccination and SARS-CoV-2 variants. Produced via immunoSEQ multiplex PCR; TCRdb's table is partial and in-frame only. Of under 250,000 clones in the sample, roughly nine tenths are singletons; the top ten hold less than 3.5%. The specimen comprised peripheral blood, sampled in a trial of Ad26.COV2.S vaccine versus placebo. The receptors here all came from a person between 18 and 60 years old who received the Ad26.COV2.S COVID-19 vaccine or a placebo. Each CDR3 is given without its conserved first and last residue. The order of the fields is V gene, J gene, clone size, CDR3 protein. The size entry is marked missing in some rows and otherwise reads once, few, many or a size class.

V gene: TRBV5-1; J gene: TRBJ2-3; clone size: NA; CDR3 protein: ASSLEKMSTDTQY
V gene: TRBV2; J gene: TRBJ2-3; clone size: NA; CDR3 protein: ASSELRLAATDTQY
V gene: TRBV6-5; J gene: TRBJ2-5; clone size: NA; CDR3 protein: ASSPNAQETQY
V gene: TRBV10-2; J gene: TRBJ2-1; clone size: NA; CDR3 protein: ASSELGRGGDNEQF
V gene: TRBV9; J gene: TRBJ2-7; clone size: once; CDR3 protein: ASSIRDSPSSYEQY
V gene: TRBV30; J gene: TRBJ1-4; clone size: NA; CDR3 protein: AWSVLRTDNEKLF
V gene: TRBV11-2; J gene: TRBJ1-1; clone size: NA; CDR3 protein: ASSLAQAPGGAF
V gene: TRBV6-6; J gene: TRBJ1-5; clone size: NA; CDR3 protein: ASSLGQINQPQH
V gene: TRBV4-1; J gene: TRBJ1-1; clone size: NA; CDR3 protein: ASSHGTATSMNTEAF
V gene: TRBV19; J gene: TRBJ1-5; clone size: NA; CDR3 protein: ASSTVSNQPQH
V gene: TRBV4-2; J gene: TRBJ1-2; clone size: NA; CDR3 protein: ASSQDIAAGQNYGYT
V gene: TRBV6-4; J gene: TRBJ1-1; clone size: NA; CDR3 protein: ASSDSGRGGTEAF
V gene: TRBV30; J gene: TRBJ1-5; clone size: NA; CDR3 protein: AWSEGQGFGGNQPQH
V gene: TRBV20-1; J gene: TRBJ1-1; clone size: few; CDR3 protein: SASGGEFTEAF
V gene: TRBV5-1; J gene: TRBJ2-3; clone size: NA; CDR3 protein: ASSKGLAGGDTQY
V gene: TRBV12-5; J gene: TRBJ2-3; clone size: NA; CDR3 protein: ASGLVTDTQY
V gene: TRBV10-3; J gene: TRBJ1-2; clone size: NA; CDR3 protein: AISLGASGYT
V gene: TRBV4-2; J gene: TRBJ1-2; clone size: once; CDR3 protein: ASSQDLSAGRGYGYT
V gene: TRBV3-1/TRBV3-2; J gene: TRBJ1-3; clone size: NA; CDR3 protein: ASSHPPWPRCGNTIY
V gene: TRBV6-1; J gene: TRBJ2-2; clone size: once; CDR3 protein: ASSVRSGVRAGELF
V gene: TRBV7-9; J gene: TRBJ2-4; clone size: NA; CDR3 protein: ASSLGQENIQY
V gene: TRBV29-1; J gene: TRBJ2-5; clone size: NA; CDR3 protein: SVRLAGEWTQY